This TCR beta chain was sequenced during a study of T cell responses to AZD1222 COVID-19 vaccine. Analyses pooled second doses at about 4 or about 12 weeks. Concerning this clone itself: Its cognate antigen is unknown.

Libraries were prepared by immunoSEQ multiplex PCR; TCRdb keeps only in-frame clonotypes and omits some of them. The table records 130,000 to 150,000 clones, roughly 90% of them present only once. V lost 7 bases and J 0 bases, leaving 12 bases between the germline ends. The CDR3 totals 15 residues. The germline gives CDR1 SGHAT, CDR2 FQNNGV. Regarding the study as a whole: Among spike-specific TCRs, nearly half reportedly target unmutated variant regions. Scientists sampled the repertoires only once the peak T cell response had passed.

The origin of this receptor is an adult who received the AZD1222 COVID-19 vaccine. This chain uses TRBV11-2 with TRBJ2-2; the D gene is possibly TRBD1 (5 bases). The sequences come from peripheral blood, collected 28 days after the second AZD1222 dose. The CDR3 protein is CASTAQGSNTGELFF. CDR3 DNA sequence: TGTGCCAGCACCGCGCAGGGATCGAACACCGGGGAGCTGTTTTTT.